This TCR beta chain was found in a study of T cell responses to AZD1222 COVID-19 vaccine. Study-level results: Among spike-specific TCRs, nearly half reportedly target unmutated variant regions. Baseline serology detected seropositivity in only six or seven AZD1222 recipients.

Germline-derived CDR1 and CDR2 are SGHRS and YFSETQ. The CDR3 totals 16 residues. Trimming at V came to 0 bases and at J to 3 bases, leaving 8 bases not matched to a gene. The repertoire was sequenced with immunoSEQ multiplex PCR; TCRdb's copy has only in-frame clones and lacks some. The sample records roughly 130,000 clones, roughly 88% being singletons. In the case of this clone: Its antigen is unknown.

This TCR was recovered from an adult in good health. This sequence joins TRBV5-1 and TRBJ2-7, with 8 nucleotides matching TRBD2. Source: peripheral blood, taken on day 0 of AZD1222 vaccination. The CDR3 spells CASSLGGSGTVYEQYF. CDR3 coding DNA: TGCGCCAGCAGCTTGGGGGGTAGCGGGACTGTCTACGAGCAGTACTTC.